This T cell receptor (beta chain) was identified in a study of T cell responses to AZD1222 COVID-19 vaccine. Notes on the study in general: The sample set comprised mostly white British donors with more females, and clonal diversity was possibly underestimated.

V was shortened by 9 bases and J by 2 bases, with 1 base between the two germline ends. There are 10 residues in the CDR3. In germline, CDR1 is LNHDA, CDR2 SQIVND (reference sequence). Assay used: immunoSEQ multiplex PCR; TCRdb lists only in-frame clones, some missing. The data show under 80,000 clones, roughly four fifths seen once. As to this clone: What it recognizes is unknown.

The chain couples TRBV19 to TRBJ2-2; D is unclear. The sequence was obtained from an adult who received the AZD1222 COVID-19 vaccine. The sequencing here drew on peripheral blood, taken 28 days after the second AZD1222 dose. CDR3 region: CARNTGELFF. The DNA of the CDR3 is TGTGCCAGAAACACCGGGGAGCTGTTTTTT.